The 14 T cell receptor beta chains given below trace back to one sample, sequenced in a study of post-analysis software for immune sequencing data. Antigen specificity for these receptors is unknown. Unique molecular identifiers were carried by the TCR beta cDNA libraries. TCRdb itself ran the PCR reads through MiXCR, one entry per CDR3 protein. The sample lists fewer than 850,000 distinct CDR3 sequences, 30% occurring once. The study, taken as a whole, reports: Relative to controls, patients had five TRBV segments at higher frequency, with TRBV5-6, TRBV5-1 and TRBV20-1 among these.

Sequenced material: blood. Receptor source: a girl aged 10 to 17 with multiple sclerosis.

In this sample, this clonotype turned up a few times. This chain connects TRBV20-1 to TRBJ2-7, with D possibly matching TRBD1 (7 bases). Deletions cut 3 bases from V and 2 bases from J, with 11 bases between. This CDR3 contains 13 residues. Germline V gene lookup returns CDR1 DFQATT and CDR2 SNEGSKA (reference sequence). DNA of the CDR3: TGCAGTGCTAGGGCGGGACAGACCTACGAGCAGTACTTC. As protein: CSARAGQTYEQYF.

The V call is TRBV20-1, the J call TRBJ1-6, with D maybe TRBD1 (6 bases). The CDR3 is 15 amino acids. V lost 1 base and J lost 7, with 14 bases in between. Germline CDR1 is DFQATT and CDR2 is SNEGSKA (reference sequence). CDR3 loop: CSARVSQGLNSPLHF. CDR3 in DNA: TGCAGTGCTAGAGTTTCACAGGGATTGAATTCACCCCTCCACTTT.

A few counts support this clonotype. The chain joins TRBV3-1 to TRBJ2-4; perhaps TRBD2 as D (6 bases). The J call may not be correct, given that the DNA end is closer to TRBJ2-7. The CDR3 runs to 16 residues. In germline, CDR1 is LGHDT, CDR2 YNNKEL (reference sequence). Written as DNA, the CDR3 is TGTGCCAGCAGCCAAATGAGCGGGCCTAATCACTACGAGCAGTACTTC. It specifies CASSQMSGPNHYEQYF.

This clonotype showed up many times. The chain is built from TRBV4-3 and TRBJ2-3, with 12 positions matching TRBD2. CDR3 length equals 17 residues. The V gene's germline CDR1 is LGHNA and CDR2 YSLEER. V was pared by 1 base and J by 3 bases, with 5 bases of the junction left unmatched. The CDR3 is CASSQGSTSGSTDTQYF. DNA for the CDR3: TGCGCCAGCAGCCAAGGATCGACTAGCGGGAGTACAGATACGCAGTATTTT.

This rearrangement joins TRBV28 to TRBJ2-1; D is perhaps TRBD1 (5 bases). Trimming left V 10 bases short and J 7 bases short, with 17 bases between. From germline, CDR1 is MDHEN and CDR2 SYDVKM. The CDR3 runs 13 residues. The CDR3 loop reads CAIRGFSRNEQFF. Written as DNA, the CDR3 is TGTGCCATTAGGGGATTTTCTAGGAATGAGCAGTTCTTC.

This clonotype was detected a few times. The V call is TRBV20-1, the J call TRBJ2-3; D gene ambiguous. This CDR3 has 15 residues. From germline, CDR1 is DFQATT and CDR2 SNEGSKA (reference sequence). Trimming stripped 5 bases from V and 1 base from J, with 16 bases between. CDR3 in DNA: TGCAGTGCTCCAGACCCGAGACAAGGCACAGATACGCAGTATTTT. As protein: CSAPDPRQGTDTQYF.

V and J are TRBV4-3 and TRBJ2-7; 8 bases align to TRBD1. CDR3 length: 15 amino acids. CDR1 is LGHNA, CDR2 YSLEER, per germline. Trimming at V came to 0 bases and at J to 3 bases, leaving 4 bases not matched to a gene. This chain's CDR3 is CASSQDTGGYYEQYF. CDR3 bases: TGCGCCAGCAGCCAAGATACAGGGGGGTACTACGAGCAGTACTTC.

The chain uses TRBV10-3 and TRBJ2-1; D unclear. Trimming left V 3 bases short and J 5 bases short, with 5 bases between. Germline V lookup: CDR1 ENHRY, CDR2 SYGVKD. There are 12 residues in the CDR3. DNA of the CDR3: TGTGCCATCAGTGACCCCGACAATGAGCAGTTCTTC. Translation: CAISDPDNEQFF.

A few counts support this clonotype. The gene calls are TRBV28 and TRBJ2-1, with D perhaps TRBD1 (5 bases). V was pared by 8 bases and J by 2 bases, with 16 bases between. This CDR3 is 15 amino acids long. Germline V gene sequence: CDR1 MDHEN, CDR2 SYDVKM. The CDR3 sequence: CASCLRQTAYNEQFF. DNA of the CDR3: TGTGCCAGCTGCCTTCGCCAGACAGCCTACAATGAGCAGTTCTTC.

A remark on this clonotype: At one end, the junction sequence differs from germline, possibly due to a read error. The rearrangement links TRBV15 to TRBJ1-4, with D tentatively TRBD1 (5 bases). The CDR3 is made up of 17 amino acids. Germline V lookup: CDR1 LNHNV, CDR2 YYDKDF (reference sequence). The CDR3 DNA reads as TGTGCCACCAGCAGAGTTATCGGGTCGGGGGGGAATGAAAAACGGTTTTTT. Its protein is CATSRVIGSGGNEKRFF.

This clonotype occurred a few times. The chain links TRBV3-1 to TRBJ1-2; D unresolved. The V end lost 4 bases, the J end lost 8 bases, and 14 bases lay between the germline ends. This CDR3 has 13 amino acids. Germline CDR1 is LGHDT and CDR2 is YNNKEL (reference sequence). This CDR3 is CASSPLREFGYTF. DNA for the CDR3: TGTGCCAGCAGCCCGTTACGGGAATTCGGCTACACCTTC.

Concerning this clonotype: Possible read error: a much larger clone is one base away. The genes are TRBV29-1 and TRBJ2-1, with D perhaps matching TRBD1 or TRBD2 (5 bases each). CDR3 length: 10 amino acids. Germline CDR1 reads SQVTM; CDR2 reads ANQGSEA. V lost 6 bases and J lost 14, with 14 bases in between. The DNA of the CDR3 is TGCAGCGTGGGTCGAGTGGGGGAGTTCTTC. Protein: CSVGRVGEFF.

The rearrangement uses TRBV20-1 and TRBJ2-1; possible D gene TRBD2, 7 bases. There are 14 residues in the CDR3. Trimming removed 3 bases at V and 10 bases at J, with 19 bases between. Germline CDR1 is DFQATT and CDR2 is SNEGSKA (reference sequence). The CDR3 coding sequence is TGCAGTGCTAGCCTCTGGGGGGGGGCCGGGGAGCAGTTCTTC. This translates into CSASLWGGAGEQFF.

This clonotype occurred a few times. This sequence joins TRBV18 and TRBJ2-1, with D maybe TRBD2 (5 bases). The CDR3 covers 13 residues. V lost 5 bases and J 5 bases, leaving 10 bases between the germline ends. Looked up from germline, CDR1 is KGHSH and CDR2 is LQKENI. The CDR3: CASSGGGHNEQFF. The CDR3 DNA sequence: TGTGCCAGCTCAGGAGGCGGCCACAATGAGCAGTTCTTC. The whole variable domain, remainder taken from reference TRBV18 and TRBJ2-1, is NAGVMQNPRHLVRRRGQEARLRCSPMKGHSHVYWYRQLPEEGLKFMVYLQKENIIDESGMPKERFSAEFPKEGPSILRIQQVVRGDSAAYFCASSGGGHNEQFFGPGTRLTVL.